This T cell receptor (beta chain) is drawn from a study of identical twins. Study results and caveats: Twin pairs had excess sharing that was weaker in beta out-of-frame sequences. Fewer insertions characterized abundant cord blood beta clonotypes, whereas memory repertoires showed none. Recombination models fit unrelated individuals' TCR alpha sharing but underestimated twins'.

Only healthy Caucasians were enrolled as donors. From germline, CDR1 is SGHKS and CDR2 YYEKEE (reference sequence). The CDR3 totals 15 residues. V lost 0 bases, J lost 4 bases, and 3 bases stayed unmatched. This clonotype was seen many times. The antigen is not known. From the 5' RACE reads, TCRdb called clonotypes with MiXCR, one entry per CDR3 protein. The sample consists of about 570,000 distinct CDR3 sequences, more than 9% of them appearing once. These data also formed part of another study, on yellow fever vaccine responses in identical twins.

V is TRBV5-5 and J is TRBJ2-1; 8 positions agree with TRBD1. The sample was PBMCs. The receptor's source is a woman aged 18-29 years in good health. In DNA, the CDR3 is TGTGCCAGCAGCTTGGGGGGGACAGGTTACAATGAGCAGTTCTTC. Protein sequence: CASSLGGTGYNEQFF. Together with reference TRBV5-5 and TRBJ2-1, the CDR3 gives the full variable domain: DAGVTQSPTHLIKTRGQQVTLRCSPISGHKSVSWYQQVLGQGPQFIFQYYEKEERGRGNFPDRFSARQFPNYSSELNVNALLLGDSALYLCASSLGGTGYNEQFFGPGTRLTVL.